Sequencing of this T cell receptor (beta chain) was carried out in a study of T cell repertoires in cytomegalovirus infection. Study background: Use of recently identified HLA-C-restricted and well-studied HLA-B-restricted CMV epitopes was part of the study. General study points: The study identified carriers of CMV plus the relevant HLA from cumulative public TCR beta family frequency.

Notes on this clonotype: Its target is unknown.

MiXCR, applied by TCRdb to the reads, yields one record per CDR3 protein. This sample yields 250,000 to 300,000 distinct CDR3 sequences, of which about 20% are seen a single time; approximately 19% belongs to the top ten. The CDR3 is 13 residues long. Germline V gene sequence: CDR1 SGHRS, CDR2 YFSETQ. V lost 2 bases, J lost 1 base, and 6 bases lay in between. The TCR originated in a human donor in good health (CMV status not recorded). Some clones in this sample may be carry-over from other donors' samples. This chain links TRBV5-1 with TRBJ2-5, with D unclear. Sequenced here: cultured PBMCs, sampled from culture after CMV antigen stimulation. DNA of the CDR3: TGCGCCAGCAGCTTCAACAGCCAAGAGACCCAGTACTTC. Translation gives CASSFNSQETQYF. Together with reference TRBV5-1 and TRBJ2-5, the CDR3 gives the full variable domain: KAGVTQTPRYLIKTRGQQVTLSCSPISGHRSVSWYQQTPGQGLQFLFEYFSETQRNKGNFPGRFSGRQFSNSRSEMNVSTLELGDSALYLCASSFNSQETQYFGPGTRLLVL.